This T cell receptor (beta chain) came from a study of PD-1 blockade in mismatch repair-deficient tumors. The study, taken as a whole, reports: Tumor-resident clones, often undetectable pretreatment in blood, expanded then contracted after pembrolizumab.

Repertoires were generated with immunoSEQ multiplex PCR, while TCRdb's copy carries only in-frame clones and drops some. The sample lists approximately 37,000 clones; about 85% were seen once. This CDR3 is 15 amino acids long. From germline, CDR1 is LNHDA and CDR2 SQIVND (reference sequence). V dropped 6 bases and J dropped 0; count of bases not matched to a gene: 8. Note on this clone: Its specificity is unknown.

This TCR came from an adult with mismatch repair-deficient cancer. This chain joins TRBV19 and TRBJ2-7; 7 nucleotides line up with TRBD1. The source material was peripheral blood, sampled around 75 weeks after starting pembrolizumab. CDR3 coding DNA: TGTGCCAGTAGAAATGGGGCAGGGGGCTCCTACGAGCAGTACTTC. Its protein is CASRNGAGGSYEQYF.